This T cell receptor beta chain was documented in a study of cytomegalovirus exposure and HLA in healthy donors (dated by TCRdb to the late 2010s). In the study overall: An earlier analysis of 587 of the donors reported approximately 300 Gb of sequence data and some 110 million unique TCR beta sequences obtained from about 200 million T cells. Across some 400 genotyped donors of the cohort, an average of about 200,000 unique TCR beta nucleotide sequences per donor were sequenced, and approximately 17% of those sequences were non-productive. Of the 398 genotyped donors, over 65% fell in the genetic ancestry cluster associated with self-reported Caucasian donors. Class I and class II HLA loci were covered by the typing at four-digit resolution. The study used immunosequencing to profile the T cell repertoires of approximately 690 subjects and linked those repertoires to cytomegalovirus serostatus. About five DR-DQ haplotypes were treated as single units for association and clustering because of strong linkage in the cohort. About 280 gigabases of sequencing data and approximately 80 million unique TCR sequences were included in an early release covering several hundred HLA-typed donors. Donor age, sex, ethnicity and CMV serostatus were compiled together with the repertoire data. A later analysis re-analyzed previously published TCR beta repertoires from roughly 600 donors and added high-resolution HLA genotyping to study TCR occurrence patterns. The number of typed donors differed by locus: about 620-630 for A, B, C, DRB1 and DQB1; 522 for DQA1; some 610 for DPA1; and around 450 for DPB1. Every repertoire in the discovery cohort had been generated on one and the same sequencing platform. Along with the roughly 670-subject first cohort, a separate validation cohort of 120 different subjects was used. A later genetic analysis took genome-wide SNP genotypes for 398 of the 666 donors and used that subset as a discovery cohort. High-throughput TCR immunosequencing, statistical association of individual TCRs with disease status, and machine learning were combined to predict cytomegalovirus infection status. In an earlier analysis of roughly 540 of the donors, high-throughput TCR beta sequencing was used to judge whether each TCR beta V gene segment behaved as functional or pseudogenic. The aim of the study was to test whether cataloging public T cell receptors could identify signatures of past pathogen exposure. Rather than using new phenotypic data, the later analysis identified candidate immune exposures from TCR beta sequences and from how often those sequences occurred across donors. What the study reported, not specific to this receptor: The authors suggested that the approach could potentially be generalized to other disease states and immunological phenotypes. In a later analysis, most CMV-associated TCR beta chains were found to appear HLA-restricted, with HLA associations seemingly driven largely by CMV exposure. In vitro tests confirmed that three of the cytomegalovirus-associated TCR beta chains recognize cytomegalovirus antigens. In a later analysis, the rate of TCR association differed among HLA loci, with DRB1 alleles having the most associated TCRs and HLA-C alleles having the fewest. Broadly in line with IMGT annotations, most TCR beta V segments showed up in productive rearrangements about 87% or about 30% of the time in an earlier analysis of around 550 of the donors. The cohort was sequenced for TCR beta chains only, and without alpha or paired-chain data the features that could be detected were limited. Because HLA typing was missing for some donors at each locus, association tests included only the typed subset. Assigning TCR associations to individual alleles was difficult when HLA alleles, especially DR and DQ, strongly co-occurred. According to a later analysis, parvovirus B19, influenza, CMV and Epstein-Barr virus appeared linked to several top co-occurrence clusters. Because the 87-base-pair reads could not distinguish some IMGT-functional V segments, including TRBV6-2 and TRBV6-3, those segments were excluded. Sequencing depth was assumed to be roughly uniform across donors in the presence/absence analyses, though that assumption may not hold. A further reported finding was that TCR beta sequences accurately predicted the HLA-A and HLA-B alleles for most subjects in the first cohort. The classifier was reported to diagnose cytomegalovirus status with high specificity and sensitivity in both the original cohort and the validation cohort. CMV serostatus was the only immune exposure information available for the cohort. A total of about 150 TCR beta chains were listed by the study as associated with cytomegalovirus. Because counts were too low, seventeen rarely observed V segments, including chromosome 9 orphons, were left out of the earlier analysis of over 550 of the donors. The sequencing pipeline was judged likely to have produced a cluster of highly shared sequence variants as a technical artifact. In a later analysis, 15,000 to 20,000 TCR beta sequences were associated with specific HLA alleles at a false discovery rate of 0.05. An association between a missense DCLRE1C variant and V-gene and J-gene trimming of TCR beta chains was found in a later genetic analysis and replicated in an independent cohort. Most TCR sequences were observed very rarely across donors, whereas some public TCRs were present in many individuals. In a later analysis, HLA-associated TCR beta chains showed more clonal expansion and lower generation probabilities than non-associated chains that were equally common. Compared with the 666-donor mean, donors in an Asian-associated ancestry cluster had fewer N-insertions in productive TCRs, according to a later genetic analysis. Linkage disequilibrium might explain the correlated functional status among segregating V segments, but an unknown experimental factor could not be ruled out.

In total, about 650 healthy bone marrow donors made up the cohort. Cohort members were all nominally healthy when sampled, although unrecorded immune exposures were likely present. The donor was CMV seropositive and was included in the group of 270 or so seropositive cohort members. Each donor provided a peripheral blood sample, and peripheral blood mononuclear cells were used for TCR beta sequencing. The Qiagen DNeasy Blood Extraction Kit was used to extract genomic DNA from the blood cell samples. Spanning cysteine to phenylalanine, the CDR3 consists of 16 amino acids. Only the CDR3 region is kept as DNA, spanning 48 bases read in frame from base 1. V drops 1 base and J drops 13 bases, leaving 20 bases in between. Looking up the germline V gene yields CDR1 SGHVS and CDR2 FQNEAQ. This clone was counted only a few times. Its antigen specificity is not known. Nothing much larger sits one base from this clone, and base qualities are not available.

The receptor library was made with the immunoSEQ multiplex PCR assay. For the multiplex PCR, a mixture combining 60 forward primers for TCR Vbeta segments and 13 reverse primers for TCR Jbeta segments was used. Amplification of the CDR3 region of rearranged TCR beta genes was performed with a multiplex PCR assay on genomic DNA. Amplified TCR beta libraries were sequenced as 87-base-pair reads on the Illumina HiSeq System. On the study's bioinformatics: A later analysis counted about 80 million unique TCR beta chains across the 666 repertoires, and around 9.9 million of these chains were shared by at least two donors. Raw reads were error-corrected and collapsed into unique sequences by a nearest-neighbor algorithm in which closely related sequences were merged to remove PCR and sequencing errors. CDR3 sequences were aligned to IMGT reference sequences to assign V, D and J gene segments. For a sequence to be retained, at least a six-nucleotide match to both a V gene segment and a J gene segment was required. A rearrangement was called productive if the CDR3 had no stop codons and remained in frame with V and J, and every other rearrangement was called non-productive. Following IMGT convention, CDR3 was defined as the stretch from the second conserved V-encoded cysteine to the conserved J-encoded phenylalanine. Sequences without an unambiguous match to a single V gene segment were excluded from the earlier analysis of several hundred of the donors. An earlier analysis of 587 of the donors called V segments functional above 56.7% productive rearrangements and segregating when the between-donor standard deviation exceeded 5%. To diagnose cytomegalovirus status from the catalog of TCR beta chain sequences, a statistical classification framework was built. A later analysis assigned V and J genes by comparing TCR nucleotide sequences with IMGT/GENE-DB human TR gene sequences. A later analysis assigned CDR3 sequences and most-parsimonious VDJ recombination scenarios with the TCRdist pipeline. In a later analysis, each TCR beta chain was defined by its CDR3 amino acid sequence together with its V-gene family, and reads without a unique V-gene family were excluded. A later analysis removed 550 to 700 highly shared, low-generation-probability nucleotide sequences to deal with suspected cross-contamination and a sequencing artifact. In a later analysis, a clonal expansion index for each public chain was calculated from normalized within-repertoire ranks of inferred template counts. In a later analysis, generation probabilities were computed using a VDJ recombination model fitted to out-of-frame rearrangements, and the results were checked against IGoR. In a later analysis, hypergeometric tests were used to score TCR-TCR, TCR-HLA and TCR-CMV co-occurrence, with a repertoire-size bias correction applied to TCR pairs. In a later analysis, false discovery rates were estimated by permuting HLA or CMV assignments 20 times. In a later analysis, co-occurring TCRs were grouped using DBSCAN, and TCRdist sequence similarity was added for clustering within HLA-allele-positive subsets. For co-occurrence clustering, repertoires with fewer than 30,000 or more than 120,000 public chains were excluded, along with several repertoires with anomalous nucleotide sharing. Imported from immuneACCESS, the table was reduced by TCRdb to in-frame sequences with V and J called. These copies leave out some clones; in studies compared against another copy, an unresolved V gene accounts for under half, and the cause of the remainder is not known. That table is the source of V, J and clone size, and D and trimming were worked out from the DNA. This sample lists approximately 200,000 clones; roughly 85% were detected once. Roughly 4.5% of the sample lies in the top ten.

The sequenced sample was PBMCs. Recombination joined TRBV7-8 with TRBJ1-6, with the D segment identity uncertain. The source of this sequence is a woman younger than 45 in good health and CMV-seropositive. The CDR3 protein: CASSLVAAPENSPLHF. The nucleotide sequence reads as follows: TGTGCCAGCAGCTTAGTAGCGGCCCCAGAAAACTCGCCCCTCCACTTT.